The 31 T cell receptor beta chains in this list originate from one sample, sequenced in a study of read filtering for tumor transcriptome and immune sequencing (dated by TCRdb to 2018 to 2021). Sequencing used an Illumina HiSeq 4000. The Immunoverse kit was used to build TCR libraries from around 420 ng RNA, with molecular barcoded adaptors covering alpha/delta and beta/gamma chains. TCRdb reran the public reads through fastp at Q25 and MiXCR, keeping productive beta chains. Duplicate CDR3 protein sequences are folded into a single record with the most common DNA and genes. Present in this sample are roughly 46,000 distinct CDR3 sequences, about 12% of which were seen just once. Jointly, the top ten make up roughly 15% of the sample. The sample was a population of CD138-negative cells sorted from bone marrow. The label giving this sample's cell subset or site can be read as: bone marrow mononuclear cells depleted of CD138+ plasma/myeloma cells by negative magnetic selection. These TCRs come from a donor aged 40 or over with multiple myeloma.

This clonotype occurred many times. This may arise from a read error, as a much more abundant clone is one base away. The CDR3 reads CASSLDRNQPQHF. CDR3 nucleotides: TGCGCCAGCAGCTTGGACCGTAATCAGCCCCAGCATTTT. The chain joins TRBV5-1 to TRBJ1-5; D remains ambiguous. V gave up 0 bases and J gave up 4 bases, with 5 bases separating them. The CDR3 covers 13 residues. Germline CDR1 SGHRS, CDR2 YFSETQ.

This clonotype was counted at least ten times. The chain employs TRBV12-3 or TRBV12-4 and TRBJ2-7; D unresolved. CDR3 length: 14 amino acids. V was clipped by 2 bases and J by 2 bases, with 10 bases between them. This CDR3 is CASSLYDGAYEQYF. CDR3 in DNA: TGTGCCAGCAGTTTATACGACGGTGCCTACGAGCAGTACTTC.

This clonotype was counted many times. This chain joins TRBV7-9 and TRBJ2-1; the D is unclear. The CDR3 length is 11 residues. Trimming stripped 1 base from V and 9 bases from J, with 4 bases between. Germline CDR1 is SEHNR and CDR2 is FQNEAQ (reference sequence). The CDR3 spells CASSLEIEQFF. CDR3 in DNA: TGTGCCAGCAGCTTAGAGATTGAGCAGTTCTTC.

As to this clonotype: The junction differs from germline at one of its ends, possibly a read error. The chain combines TRBV4-1 with TRBJ1-1, with unresolved D. This CDR3 is 15 amino acids long. Germline V gene sequence: CDR1 MGHRA, CDR2 YSYEKL. CDR3 residues: CASSQDLVSLDRAVF. DNA for the CDR3: TGCGCCAGCAGCCAAGATCTTGTGTCCTTGGATCGAGCTGTCTTT.

By its share, this clonotype is medium-sized (0.01 to 0.1%). This chain links TRBV7-2 with TRBJ1-1; D is unresolved. Germline lookup yields CDR1 SGHTA and CDR2 FQGNSA. This CDR3 is built from 12 residues. Trimming pared 3 bases from V and 5 bases from J, leaving 7 bases between. This chain's CDR3 is CASSFGRTEAFF. The CDR3 region has the DNA TGTGCCAGCAGCTTCGGAAGGACTGAAGCTTTCTTT.

This clonotype was observed a few times. A much larger clone lies one base from this, so it may be a read error. The chain has TRBV3-1 and TRBJ2-3; D is unclear. Trimming left V 1 base short and J 5 bases short, with 13 bases between. This CDR3 comprises 15 residues. Germline lookup yields CDR1 LGHDT and CDR2 YNNKEL (reference sequence). CDR3 DNA sequence: TGTGCCAGCAGCCAAGGAGGCCGGTCGAGAGATACGCAGTATTTT. Translated, it gives CASSQGGRSRDTQYF.

This clonotype occurred many times. This chain connects TRBV7-2 to TRBJ2-1; 10 nucleotides match TRBD2. Germline loops: CDR1 SGHTA, CDR2 FQGNSA. The ends lost 5 bases at V and 6 bases at J; junction bases unmatched: 7. This CDR3 is 15 amino acids long. DNA of the CDR3: TGTGCCAGCAGCCCCCGGACTAGCGGAATCAATGAGCAGTTCTTC. Protein sequence: CASSPRTSGINEQFF.

Many counts were recorded for this clonotype. The CDR3 here is CASSFDPGGWKTQYF. The CDR3 nucleotides are TGTGCCAGCAGCTTCGATCCGGGGGGCTGGAAGACCCAGTACTTC. The gene calls are TRBV7-2 and TRBJ2-5, with D possibly TRBD2 on 7 matching bases. This CDR3 contains 15 residues. Germline CDR1 is SGHTA and CDR2 is FQGNSA. V was trimmed by 3 bases and J by 6 bases, leaving 17 bases between them.

This clonotype was found many times. The V and J genes are TRBV18 and TRBJ1-2; D is unresolved. Trimming left V 5 bases short and J 0 bases short, with 13 bases between. CDR1 is KGHSH and CDR2 is LQKENI in the germline V gene. CDR3 length equals 15 residues. CDR3 protein: CASSGYSAANYGYTF. CDR3 bases: TGTGCCAGCTCAGGCTACTCTGCGGCTAACTATGGCTACACCTTC. The whole variable domain, filled in from reference TRBV18 and TRBJ1-2, reads NAGVMQNPRHLVRRRGQEARLRCSPMKGHSHVYWYRQLPEEGLKFMVYLQKENIIDESGMPKERFSAEFPKEGPSILRIQQVVRGDSAAYFCASSGYSAANYGYTFGSGTRLTVV.

This clonotype has a count of ten or more. This rearrangement joins TRBV29-1 to TRBJ2-2; tentative D call: TRBD1 (6 bases). The CDR3 is made up of 15 amino acids. From germline, CDR1 is SQVTM and CDR2 ANQGSEA. The V and J ends lost 7 bases and 1 base respectively, with 16 bases between them. In DNA form, the CDR3 reads TGCAGCGCCCGAGGACAGTTAGGGAACACCGGGGAGCTGTTTTTT. Protein sequence: CSARGQLGNTGELFF.

This clonotype has at least ten counts. The gene calls are TRBV19 and TRBJ1-5, with D possibly being TRBD1 (6 bases). The V gene's germline CDR1 is LNHDA and CDR2 SQIVND (reference sequence). The CDR3 loop spans 14 amino acids. Trimming removed 5 bases from V and 1 base from J, with 9 bases in between. The CDR3, as DNA: TGTGCCAGTAGTGAGACAGGCAGCAATCAGCCCCAGCATTTT. Protein: CASSETGSNQPQHF.

Ten or more counts support this clonotype. The chain employs TRBV20-1 and TRBJ2-1, with 9 bases fitting TRBD2. The CDR3 covers 14 residues. CDR1 DFQATT and CDR2 SNEGSKA come from the germline V gene (reference sequence). The J segment lost 2 bases and the V segment lost 2 bases, leaving 1 base of the junction unmatched. CDR3 loop: CSARRTSAYNEQFF. The CDR3 DNA follows: TGCAGTGCTAGAAGGACTAGCGCCTACAATGAGCAGTTCTTC.

This clonotype came up many times. V and J are TRBV5-1 and TRBJ2-7; D is undetermined. The CDR3 has 11 amino acids. Germline V gene lookup returns CDR1 SGHRS and CDR2 YFSETQ. The germline V and J ends were trimmed by 2 bases and 5 bases, with 5 bases remaining between them. CDR3 coding DNA: TGCGCCAGCAGCTTTTCTAACGAGCAGTACTTC. Encoded protein: CASSFSNEQYF. Full variable domain (missing parts from reference TRBV5-1 and TRBJ2-7): KAGVTQTPRYLIKTRGQQVTLSCSPISGHRSVSWYQQTPGQGLQFLFEYFSETQRNKGNFPGRFSGRQFSNSRSEMNVSTLELGDSALYLCASSFSNEQYFGPGTRLTVT.

Points on this clonotype: A read error is possible here, since a much larger clone lies one base away. V is TRBV25-1 and J is TRBJ1-1, with D hard to call. This CDR3 is 15 amino acids long. Germline V gene data show CDR1 as MGHDK and CDR2 as SYGVNS. CDR3 DNA sequence: TGTGCCAGCAGCACCACAGTTGAGATGAACACTGAAGCTGTCTTT. It is translated as CASSTTVEMNTEAVF.

In its sample, this clonotype was seen many times. This chain uses TRBV7-8 with TRBJ2-1; 10 nucleotides line up with TRBD2. Germline CDR1 reads SGHVS; CDR2 reads FQNEAQ. The CDR3 spans 20 residues. V lost 3 bases to trimming and J lost 0 bases; unmatched junction nucleotides: 14. The CDR3 region has the DNA TGTGCCAGCAGCTTGTGGAATTCGGGGACTAGCGTCAGCTCCTACAATGAGCAGTTCTTC. Encoded protein: CASSLWNSGTSVSSYNEQFF. Filled out from reference TRBV7-8 and TRBJ2-1, the complete variable domain reads GAGVSQSPRYKVAKRGQDVALRCDPISGHVSLFWYQQALGQGPEFLTYFQNEAQLDKSGLPSDRFFAERPEGSVSTLKIQRTQQEDSAVYLCASSLWNSGTSVSSYNEQFFGPGTRLTVL.

This clonotype was observed at least ten times. The chain employs TRBV20-1 and TRBJ2-1; D is ambiguous. The germline CDR1 and CDR2 sequences are DFQATT and SNEGSKA (reference sequence). This CDR3 is built from 15 residues. Trimming left V 2 bases short and J 2 bases short, with 13 bases between. The CDR3, as DNA: TGCAGTGCTAGATCCCTAGACACCACCTACAATGAGCAGTTCTTC. Protein: CSARSLDTTYNEQFF.

Note on this clonotype: A far larger clone lies a single base away; this is likely a read error. The CDR3 end shows no conserved phenylalanine or tryptophan, and so a read error is likely. This chain connects TRBV7-8 to TRBJ2-1, with D possibly being TRBD2 (6 bases). Germline values: CDR1 SGHVS, CDR2 FQNEAQ. The V gene lost 2 bases and the J gene lost 3 bases, with 11 bases spanning the gap. There are 15 residues in the CDR3. The CDR3 is CASSLTRENYNEQFL. The CDR3 nucleotides read TGTGCCAGCAGCTTAACGCGGGAAAACTACAATGAGCAGTTCCTC.

This clonotype was seen many times. The J gene is TRBJ1-5, the V gene TRBV4-1; D is uncertain. V gave up 4 bases and J gave up 7 bases, with 11 bases separating them. Germline V gene sequence: CDR1 MGHRA, CDR2 YSYEKL. This CDR3 has 13 residues. The CDR3 spells CASSRPDGQPQHF. The CDR3 nucleotides are TGCGCCAGCAGCCGCCCCGATGGGCAGCCCCAGCATTTT.

This clonotype appeared many times. The genes are TRBV6-5 and TRBJ2-1; 14 bases are a match to TRBD2. V lost 6 bases and J lost 10; bases outside the gene matches: 5. Germline V gene lookup returns CDR1 MNHEY and CDR2 SVGAGI. The CDR3 is 14 residues long. CDR3 DNA: TGTGCCAGCAGCTCGGGACTAGCGGGAGTGGAGCAGTTCTTC. Encoded protein: CASSSGLAGVEQFF.

This clonotype was recorded at least ten times. The chain uses TRBV3-1 and TRBJ1-2; no clear D gene. CDR1 LGHDT and CDR2 YNNKEL come from the germline V gene (reference sequence). V was cut by 0 bases and J by 3 bases, with 11 bases left in between. This CDR3 region has 15 residues. Here the CDR3 reads CASSQDRIGYYGYTF. The CDR3 DNA reads as TGTGCCAGCAGCCAAGATCGAATAGGCTACTATGGCTACACCTTC.

This clonotype showed up many times. V gene TRBV5-1 combines with J gene TRBJ2-3; 10 bases line up with TRBD2. Looked up from germline, CDR1 is SGHRS and CDR2 is YFSETQ. The J segment lost 0 bases and the V segment lost 4 bases, leaving 5 bases of the junction unmatched. The CDR3 length is 16 residues. The CDR3 DNA reads as TGCGCCAGCAGCCCACGGACTAGCGGTAGCACAGATACGCAGTATTTT. Protein sequence: CASSPRTSGSTDTQYF.

This clonotype was recorded many times. V is TRBV7-9 and J is TRBJ2-1; TRBD2 aligns across 8 bases. CDR1 and CDR2 from the germline V gene are SEHNR and FQNEAQ (reference sequence). After removal of 5 bases from V and 6 bases from J, the junction contained 6 bases not matched to a gene. There are 14 residues in the CDR3. This CDR3 is CASSVAGGLNEQFF. The CDR3 DNA is TGTGCCAGCAGCGTGGCGGGAGGTCTCAATGAGCAGTTCTTC.

This clonotype was recorded many times. The J gene is TRBJ2-1, the V gene TRBV23-1; D call uncertain. TRBV23-1 is an ORF, with its function uncertain. The V and J ends lost 5 bases and 1 base respectively, with 6 bases between them. The CDR3 spans 13 residues. CDR3 region: CASSDCSYNEQFF. DNA of the CDR3: TGCGCCAGCAGTGACTGTTCCTACAATGAGCAGTTCTTC.

As to this clonotype: A single base separates this from a much larger clone, so it may be a read error. V is TRBV29-1 and J is TRBJ1-1; D not resolved. From germline, CDR1 is SQVTM and CDR2 ANQGSEA. This CDR3 contains 11 residues. The CDR3 region has the DNA TGCAGCATTGAAGAAAGGACTGAAGCTTTCTTT. Encoded protein: CSIEERTEAFF.

This clonotype was counted ten times or more. The CDR3 DNA is TGTGCCATCAGCCAAGGGGTTTCCACTGAAGCTTTCTTT. It codes for CAISQGVSTEAFF. The gene calls are TRBV10-3 and TRBJ1-1, with a tentative D call TRBD1 (5 bases). The CDR3 consists of 13 residues. The germline V gene has CDR1 ENHRY and CDR2 SYGVKD. The V end lost 6 bases, the J end lost 4 bases, and 12 bases lay between the germline ends.

In its sample, this clonotype was seen many times. The chain links TRBV2 to TRBJ2-7, with a weak D call TRBD1 (6 bases). The CDR3 length is 13 residues. V dropped 1 base and J dropped 7 bases, with 11 bases sitting between them. Germline V lookup: CDR1 SNHLY, CDR2 FYNNEI. The CDR3 here is CASSEDGTGEQYF. As DNA, the CDR3 is TGTGCCAGCAGTGAAGATGGAACAGGGGAGCAGTACTTC.

This clonotype was seen repeatedly, ten times or more. The rearrangement joins TRBV6-6 to TRBJ2-1; 7 bases map to TRBD2. Trimming at V came to 0 bases and at J to 1 base, leaving 9 bases not matched to a gene. CDR1 is MNHNY and CDR2 is SVGAGI in the germline V gene (reference sequence). This CDR3 is built from 18 residues. CDR3 sequence (DNA): TGTGCCAGCAGTTACTCGAATACTGCGGGAGCTTCCTACAATGAGCAGTTCTTC. This encodes CASSYSNTAGASYNEQFF.

This clonotype was observed many times. The rearrangement joins TRBV29-1 to TRBJ2-1; D call uncertain. V was shortened by 5 bases and J by 1 base, with 3 bases between the two germline ends. Germline V gene sequence: CDR1 SQVTM, CDR2 ANQGSEA. CDR3 length equals 11 residues. CDR3: CSVRSYNEQFF. The DNA of the CDR3 is TGCAGCGTTAGATCCTACAATGAGCAGTTCTTC.

V is TRBV6-5 and J is TRBJ2-7; unclear D gene. V gave up 0 bases and J gave up 2 bases, with 11 bases separating them. Germline V CDR1 and CDR2: MNHEY, SVGAGI. The CDR3 totals 15 residues. The CDR3 region is CASSYSIEVPYEQYF. CDR3 sequence (DNA): TGTGCCAGCAGTTACTCGATAGAGGTACCCTACGAGCAGTACTTC.

This clonotype was counted ten times or more. The chain is built from TRBV6-5 and TRBJ1-1; D might be TRBD1 (5 bases). The CDR3 totals 14 residues. Germline CDR1 is MNHEY and CDR2 is SVGAGI. Trimming shortened V by 7 bases and J by 0 bases, and 12 bases separated the two germline ends. The CDR3 coding sequence is TGTGCCAGCACCTCGGGACGTTTGAACACTGAAGCTTTCTTT. Its translation: CASTSGRLNTEAFF.

Many counts were recorded for this clonotype. The V call is TRBV20-1, the J call TRBJ2-7; 12 bases match TRBD1. There are 14 residues in the CDR3. Germline V gene lookup returns CDR1 DFQATT and CDR2 SNEGSKA (reference sequence). V trimming: 6 bases; J trimming: 6 bases; junction bases outside the gene matches: 9. CDR3 residues: CSAGGGTGGGEQYF. The CDR3 DNA follows: TGCAGTGCGGGAGGGGGGACAGGGGGCGGCGAGCAGTACTTC.